These T cell receptor beta chains were read from a single sample in a study of shared clonotypes between healthy human individuals. TCRdb's table, derived via immunoSEQ multiplex PCR, lists solely in-frame clones and lacks some. There are 730,000 or so clones in the sample; about three quarters occur only once, and around 2% lies in the top ten. The specimen sequenced was memory CD4+ T cells sorted from blood. All receptors come from a woman aged 30 to 39 in good health. CDR3s leave out the opening cysteine and the closing phenylalanine or tryptophan. Clone size is stated in some rows and not others, as once, few, many or a class when expanded.

clone_size: NA; v_call: TRBV5-1; j_call: TRBJ1-4; cdr3_aa: ASSLKGAAANEKLF
clone_size: NA; v_call: TRBV19; j_call: TRBJ2-2; cdr3_aa: ASSISGRNTGELF
clone_size: NA; v_call: TRBV29-1; j_call: TRBJ2-1; cdr3_aa: SAGHNNEQF
clone_size: NA; v_call: TRBV5-1; j_call: TRBJ1-1; cdr3_aa: ASSLAFLNTEAF
clone_size: NA; v_call: TRBV4-1; j_call: TRBJ1-2; cdr3_aa: ASSPSLQGALNGYT
clone_size: many; v_call: TRBV5-4; j_call: TRBJ2-7; cdr3_aa: ASSLRSSGSPRSYEQY
clone_size: NA; v_call: TRBV27; j_call: TRBJ2-4; cdr3_aa: ASSFTGLRAKNIQY
clone_size: NA; v_call: TRBV7-7; j_call: TRBJ2-2; cdr3_aa: ASSPRTDTGELF
clone_size: few; v_call: TRBV6-5; j_call: TRBJ2-7; cdr3_aa: ASRWTGAYEQY
clone_size: NA; v_call: TRBV6-6; j_call: TRBJ1-5; cdr3_aa: ASSPDPKVLPQH
clone_size: NA; v_call: TRBV19; j_call: TRBJ2-7; cdr3_aa: ASSAPGHYEQY
clone_size: NA; v_call: TRBV7-9; j_call: TRBJ2-2; cdr3_aa: ASSLASLSGELF
clone_size: once; v_call: TRBV11-2; j_call: TRBJ1-4; cdr3_aa: ASSLRDEKLF
clone_size: few; v_call: TRBV5-4; j_call: TRBJ2-7; cdr3_aa: ASSSLSGGPSEQY
clone_size: NA; v_call: TRBV11-2; j_call: TRBJ2-2; cdr3_aa: ASRKGSGELF
clone_size: NA; v_call: TRBV27; j_call: TRBJ1-2; cdr3_aa: ASRGTAAYGYT
clone_size: NA; v_call: TRBV2; j_call: TRBJ1-2; cdr3_aa: ASSEASGTNYGYT
clone_size: NA; v_call: TRBV10-3; j_call: TRBJ1-1; cdr3_aa: AISFGQEVTEAF
clone_size: once; v_call: TRBV7-2; j_call: TRBJ2-2; cdr3_aa: ASSPNPRAGNTGELF
clone_size: NA; v_call: TRBV27; j_call: TRBJ2-7; cdr3_aa: ASSFRSGTGSYEQY
clone_size: few; v_call: TRBV18; j_call: TRBJ2-5; cdr3_aa: ASSPNGETQY
clone_size: NA; v_call: TRBV28; j_call: TRBJ2-3; cdr3_aa: ASSLRSQDTQY
clone_size: NA; v_call: TRBV7-7; j_call: TRBJ2-7; cdr3_aa: ASSSPAGTGPEEQY
clone_size: NA; v_call: TRBV19; j_call: TRBJ1-5; cdr3_aa: ASSIARSNQPQH
clone_size: NA; v_call: TRBV10-2; j_call: TRBJ2-5; cdr3_aa: ASSRGGGQETQY
clone_size: NA; v_call: TRBV5-4; j_call: TRBJ1-2; cdr3_aa: ASSLGTGGVGYT
clone_size: NA; v_call: TRBV9; j_call: TRBJ2-7; cdr3_aa: ASSVSVLDEQY
clone_size: NA; v_call: TRBV27; j_call: TRBJ2-1; cdr3_aa: ASSLLLRGVQF
clone_size: NA; v_call: TRBV27; j_call: TRBJ1-1; cdr3_aa: ASRQTSSGGRTNTEAF
clone_size: NA; v_call: TRBV2; j_call: TRBJ2-1; cdr3_aa: ASSQSGSSYNEQF
clone_size: NA; v_call: TRBV9; j_call: TRBJ1-2; cdr3_aa: ASSVGDPNYGYT
clone_size: NA; v_call: TRBV11-2; j_call: TRBJ1-2; cdr3_aa: ASSLDRKVPYGYT
clone_size: NA; v_call: TRBV7-9; j_call: TRBJ1-2; cdr3_aa: ASSLRGRNYGYT
clone_size: once; v_call: TRBV15; j_call: TRBJ1-5; cdr3_aa: ATSRANGAGDNQPQH
clone_size: few; v_call: TRBV6-5; j_call: TRBJ2-7; cdr3_aa: ASRDLTASSYEQY
clone_size: NA; v_call: TRBV7-2; j_call: TRBJ2-1; cdr3_aa: ASSSGSGGHEQF
clone_size: NA; v_call: TRBV7-2; j_call: TRBJ2-5; cdr3_aa: ASSLAGQGGTQY